These 29 T cell receptor beta chains were all obtained from the same sample, sequenced in a study of CXCR3-negative and CXCR3-positive naive CD8 T cells (dated by TCRdb to about 2019). For sequencing, a NextSeq 550 was employed. The Human TCR Profiling Kit (MiLaboratory) was used to make UMI-labeled 5' RACE TRB cDNA libraries. TCRdb reprocessed the sequencing reads and holds a single record per CDR3 protein sequence, with no DNA. The sample's records list about 120,000 distinct CDR3 sequences. The top ten hold roughly 0.3% of the sample. The sample taken for sequencing was naive CXCR3- CD8+ T cells from blood. This specimen's cell subset or site label, interpreted: CD45RO-CCR7+CD27+CD95- naive CD8+ T cells lacking CXCR3 (TNR3-). The receptors derive from a human donor in good health. Some clones in this sample may be carry-over from other donors' samples.

V and J are TRBV5-1 and TRBJ2-7. The CDR3 loop spans 14 amino acids. Germline CDR1 SGHRS, CDR2 YFSETQ. CDR3 sequence reads: CASSLDVWGYEQYF. The complete variable domain, with remaining parts taken from reference TRBV5-1 and TRBJ2-7, reads KAGVTQTPRYLIKTRGQQVTLSCSPISGHRSVSWYQQTPGQGLQFLFEYFSETQRNKGNFPGRFSGRQFSNSRSEMNVSTLELGDSALYLCASSLDVWGYEQYFGPGTRLTVT.

V and J are TRBV12-3 or TRBV12-4 and TRBJ1-2; the TRBD1 assignment by TCRdb is unverifiable without DNA. The CDR3 has 15 amino acids. Here the CDR3 reads CASSLANRGNYGYTF.

The chain has TRBV20-1 and TRBJ2-1. CDR3 length: 13 amino acids. Germline V gene lookup returns CDR1 DFQATT and CDR2 SNEGSKA (reference sequence). The CDR3 reads CRAHSAIYNEQFF.

The J gene is TRBJ2-6, the V gene TRBV7-3; TCRdb's D call of TRBD1 is untestable without DNA. Germline CDR1 reads SGHTA; CDR2 reads FQGTGA. The CDR3 totals 16 residues. CDR3 loop: CASGPLGGSGANVLTF.

The V call is TRBV28, the J call TRBJ2-3; lacking DNA, the TRBD2 call made by TCRdb goes unchecked. The CDR3 consists of 13 residues. Per the germline V gene, CDR1 is MDHEN and CDR2 is SYDVKM. The CDR3 spells CASTLAGADTQYF.

The chain carries TRBV4-1 and TRBJ2-7; the TRBD1 assignment by TCRdb is unverifiable without DNA. CDR3 length: 18 amino acids. Germline CDR1 is MGHRA and CDR2 is YSYEKL. This CDR3 reads CASSQENTGTGSSYEQYF.

The chain combines TRBV25-1 with TRBJ2-7; lacking DNA, the TRBD1 call made by TCRdb goes unchecked. The germline V gene encodes CDR1 MGHDK and CDR2 SYGVNS. This CDR3 is built from 15 residues. The CDR3 sequence: CASSEVWTGKYEQYF.

V and J are TRBV4-3 and TRBJ2-7; the D call from TCRdb, TRBD2, cannot be confirmed without DNA. The CDR3 is 16 residues long. Per germline, CDR1 LGHNA and CDR2 YSLEER. The chain's CDR3 is CASSQDWASGSYEQYF.

This sequence joins TRBV4-3 and TRBJ2-3; TCRdb selects TRBD2, and the lack of DNA leaves this call unchecked. The germline gives CDR1 LGHNA, CDR2 YSLEER. The CDR3 runs 18 residues. The CDR3 is CASSRGPGSSGGAYTQYF.

The genes are TRBV29-1 and TRBJ2-3. CDR3 size: 14 residues. Germline V gene data show CDR1 as SQVTM and CDR2 as ANQGSEA. The CDR3 spells CSVEGGRVTDTQYF.

V gene TRBV15 combines with J gene TRBJ2-5; TCRdb designates TRBD2, a call that cannot be tested without DNA. This CDR3 is 12 amino acids long. Germline V gene lookup returns CDR1 LNHNV and CDR2 YYDKDF (reference sequence). CDR3 residues: CATGRGSETQYF.

V gene TRBV9 combines with J gene TRBJ1-2; TCRdb proposes TRBD1, but this gene call is untestable without DNA. This CDR3 has 15 amino acids. CDR1 is SGDLS, CDR2 YYNGEE, per germline. The CDR3 loop reads CASSVGGTANYGYTF.

The chain links TRBV15 to TRBJ2-2. The CDR3 extends over 15 amino acids. Looked up from germline, CDR1 is LNHNV and CDR2 is YYDKDF (reference sequence). The CDR3 region is CATSHRTSNTGELFF.

The chain joins TRBV7-8 to TRBJ2-1; TCRdb designates TRBD2, a call that cannot be tested without DNA. CDR1 SGHVS and CDR2 FQNEAQ come from the germline V gene. CDR3 size: 18 residues. The CDR3 protein is CASSLASWGAGGPNEQFF. The full variable domain, with the rest looked up from reference TRBV7-8 and TRBJ2-1, is GAGVSQSPRYKVAKRGQDVALRCDPISGHVSLFWYQQALGQGPEFLTYFQNEAQLDKSGLPSDRFFAERPEGSVSTLKIQRTQQEDSAVYLCASSLASWGAGGPNEQFFGPGTRLTVL.

The V call is TRBV7-6, the J call TRBJ2-7; TCRdb returns TRBD1, unconfirmable since there is no DNA. The germline V gene has CDR1 SGHVS and CDR2 FNYEAQ. This CDR3 comprises 14 residues. CDR3 protein: CASSPRDRVYEQYF. The complete variable domain, with remaining parts taken from reference TRBV7-6 and TRBJ2-7, reads GAGVSQSPRYKVTKRGQDVALRCDPISGHVSLYWYRQALGQGPEFLTYFNYEAQQDKSGLPNDRFSAERPEGSISTLTIQRTEQRDSAMYRCASSPRDRVYEQYFGPGTRLTVT.

V gene TRBV5-1 combines with J gene TRBJ2-1; TCRdb's assignment of TRBD2 cannot be checked, as there is no DNA. The length of the CDR3 is 15 residues. Germline CDR1 and CDR2: SGHRS and YFSETQ. The CDR3: CASSFRLAGYNEQFF.

The gene calls are TRBV13 and TRBJ2-7; without DNA, the TCRdb call of TRBD2 cannot be checked. Germline assignment: CDR1 PRHDT and CDR2 FYEKMQ (reference sequence). This CDR3 is built from 15 residues. The CDR3 here is CASSLGPPLIYEQYF.

This chain links TRBV18 with TRBJ2-1; TCRdb's assignment of TRBD1 cannot be checked, as there is no DNA. The germline V gene has CDR1 KGHSH and CDR2 LQKENI. CDR3 length: 17 residues. CDR3 amino acids: CASSGTPSGAPYNEQFF.

The chain recombines TRBV3-1 with TRBJ2-2; TCRdb returns TRBD1, unconfirmable since there is no DNA. Germline values: CDR1 LGHDT, CDR2 YNNKEL (reference sequence). The length of the CDR3 is 17 residues. The CDR3 loop reads CASSQVRDRGNTGELFF. Variable domain in full (rest from reference TRBV3-1 and TRBJ2-2): DTAVSQTPKYLVTQMGNDKSIKCEQNLGHDTMYWYKQDSKKFLKIMFSYNNKELIINETVPNRFSPKSPDKAHLNLHINSLELGDSAVYFCASSQVRDRGNTGELFFGEGSRLTVL.

The genes are TRBV27 and TRBJ1-1; there is no DNA to check the TCRdb D call of TRBD1. CDR3 length: 13 residues. Germline loops: CDR1 MNHEY, CDR2 SMNVEV (reference sequence). CDR3 amino acids: CASRQGMNTEAFF.

The V gene is TRBV4-3, the J gene TRBJ1-5. Germline-derived CDR1 and CDR2 are LGHNA and YSLEER. CDR3 length: 15 amino acids. The CDR3 loop reads CASSQDTGGGQPQHF.

The V and J genes are TRBV29-1 and TRBJ2-1; TCRdb's assignment of TRBD1 cannot be checked, as there is no DNA. Germline CDR1 is SQVTM and CDR2 is ANQGSEA. The CDR3 has 14 residues. This chain's CDR3 is CSVDGDRAYNEQFF.

V usage is TRBV5-1 and J usage is TRBJ2-3. The V gene's germline CDR1 is SGHRS and CDR2 YFSETQ. This CDR3 region has 13 residues. The CDR3 reads CASSWGSPDTQYF.

This chain links TRBV3-1 with TRBJ1-2. Per the germline V gene, CDR1 is LGHDT and CDR2 is YNNKEL (reference sequence). The CDR3 is 15 residues long. CDR3 sequence: CASSQEGTLNYGYTF. The complete variable domain, with remaining parts taken from reference TRBV3-1 and TRBJ1-2, reads DTAVSQTPKYLVTQMGNDKSIKCEQNLGHDTMYWYKQDSKKFLKIMFSYNNKELIINETVPNRFSPKSPDKAHLNLHINSLELGDSAVYFCASSQEGTLNYGYTFGSGTRLTVV.

V and J are TRBV5-5 and TRBJ1-5; the D gene TCRdb calls, TRBD1, cannot be checked with no DNA. CDR1 is SGHKS, CDR2 YYEKEE, per germline (reference sequence). The length of the CDR3 is 14 residues. The CDR3 region is CASSLGQGTQPQHF.

This chain links TRBV4-1 with TRBJ1-6. The germline gives CDR1 MGHRA, CDR2 YSYEKL. This CDR3 comprises 14 residues. CDR3 region: CASSQVENHSPLHF.

The chain uses TRBV10-1 and TRBJ1-1; TCRdb lists TRBD1, though no DNA is available to test this call. CDR1 and CDR2 from the germline V gene are WNHNN and SYGVQD (reference sequence). The CDR3 is made up of 13 amino acids. The CDR3 region is CASSFQGSTEAFF.

The chain uses TRBV19 and TRBJ1-2; TCRdb's D call of TRBD1 is untestable without DNA. The CDR3 sequence is 13 residues long. Germline V gives CDR1 LNHDA, CDR2 SQIVND (reference sequence). The CDR3 is CASSMGGHYGYTF.

The V gene is TRBV10-3, the J gene TRBJ2-3; there is no DNA to check the TCRdb D call of TRBD2. The CDR3 is 14 residues long. From germline, CDR1 is ENHRY and CDR2 SYGVKD. CDR3 protein: CAISESGRTDTQYF.